The sequence of this T cell receptor (beta chain) was determined in a study of graft-versus-host responses after intestinal transplantation (dated by TCRdb to the early 2020s). Regarding the research as a whole: Recipients received multivisceral, liver-intestinal, or isolated intestinal transplants. Every recipient was given anti-thymocyte globulin induction, then maintenance tacrolimus and steroids for approximately 3 years. After intestinal transplantation, graft-versus-host and host-versus-graft alloreactive T cell clones were followed in the graft, circulation and bone marrow using bulk TCR-beta CDR3 sequencing. Alloreactive clones were identified by sequencing pre-transplant mixed lymphocyte reaction products and comparing them with unstimulated pre-transplant donor and recipient T cells. Of the roughly 25 intestinal transplant recipients enrolled in the cohort, one of whom was a retransplant, 3 patients without pretransplant specimens were excluded. A peak of at least 4% donor T cells among recipient peripheral blood mononuclear cells was the definition used for donor T cell macrochimerism. Samples from a few later patients were sequenced in-house on an Illumina MiSeq with MiXCR processing rather than by the commercial service. Study-level results and caveats: The relatively low number and heterogeneity of intestinal transplant patients limited the conclusions. GvH clones were detected in recipient bone marrow, and some of these GvH clones were observed earlier in ileal mucosa or blood, consistent with an intestinal mucosal origin. High GvH to HvG T cell clonal ratios were observed in the allografts of patients with donor T cell macrochimerism. Early after transplant, peak levels of circulating GvH clones were found to be associated with declines in HvG clones.

About this clone: No much larger clonotype is one base removed from it; base qualities were not supplied.

Cut back by 2 bases and 1 base, the V and J ends lie 10 bases apart. CDR1 and CDR2 are read off the germline V gene as SGDLS and YYNGEE. Reading from cysteine to phenylalanine, the CDR3 counts 14 amino acids. The DNA shown is the 42-base CDR3, in frame from base 1. Per the publication, the time point label means: cells obtained before transplantation from donor or recipient. In mixed lymphocyte reactions, some 200,000 CFSE-labeled pre-transplant responders were plated with some 200,000 irradiated violet-dye-labeled stimulators and cultured for 6 days. Proliferating CD3+CD4+CFSE-low and CD3+CD8+CFSE-low responder cells were FACS-sorted on a BD Influx sorter after the mixed lymphocyte reaction. Library generation was performed with the immunoSEQ multiplex PCR assay. For most patients, genomic DNA was isolated with the Qiagen DNeasy Blood and Tissue Kit and shipped frozen to Adaptive Biotechnologies for TCR sequencing. For most patients, genomic DNA was subjected to high-throughput TCR-beta CDR3 sequencing by Adaptive Biotechnologies. The authors' pipeline ran thus. TCR sequencing data were retrieved from Adaptive's ImmunoSEQ software for 18 patients, whereas a few other patients were processed with MiXCR and VDJtools. CD4 versus CD8 sorting errors were corrected by removing sequences found in both subsets at a frequency ratio below 5:1. CDR3 nucleotide sequences shared between donor and recipient were removed because their origin could not be assigned. At least 2-fold expansion over unstimulated cells and a minimum CFSE-low frequency of 0.002% (template counts) or 0.001% (read counts) were required for clones to be classified as alloreactive. A clone was considered mappable if detected in the sequenced pre-transplant spleen, lymph node, or MLR CFSE-low populations of the donor or recipient. The cumulative frequency of alloreactive clones was calculated as a percentage of all sequences, weighted by copy number. Sourced from immuneACCESS, this table was stored by TCRdb with only in-frame sequences that have V and J called. A share of the clones is absent; for the studies checked, an unresolved V gene accounts for under half, and the remainder has no known explanation. V and J calls and clone size come straight from that table; D and trimming were deduced from the DNA. The sample data list about 12,000 clones, and roughly 37% of these were observed just once. Of the sample, about 3.2% falls within the top ten clones.

In this chain, TRBV9 is recombined with TRBJ2-7, with TRBD1 perhaps the D gene, on 6 matching bases. Sequenced material: alloreactive CD8+ T cells from a mixed lymphocyte reaction culture, taken before intestinal transplant. The sample's cell subset or site, from its label and the paper: CFSE-low proliferating T cells sorted from roughly six-day pre-transplant mixed lymphocyte reaction (GvH or HvG direction). This sequence originates from a human patient who received an intestinal transplant. The CDR3 region: CASSVRTDSYEQYF. The DNA reads TGTGCCAGCAGCGTCAGGACAGATTCCTACGAGCAGTACTTC. This CDR3, with the reference TRBV9 and TRBJ2-7 proteins standing in past its ends, gives the full variable domain DSGVTQTPKHLITATGQRVTLRCSPRSGDLSVYWYQQSLDQGLQFLIQYYNGEERAKGNILERFSAQQFPDLHSELNLSSLELGDSALYFCASSVRTDSYEQYFGPGTRLTVT.